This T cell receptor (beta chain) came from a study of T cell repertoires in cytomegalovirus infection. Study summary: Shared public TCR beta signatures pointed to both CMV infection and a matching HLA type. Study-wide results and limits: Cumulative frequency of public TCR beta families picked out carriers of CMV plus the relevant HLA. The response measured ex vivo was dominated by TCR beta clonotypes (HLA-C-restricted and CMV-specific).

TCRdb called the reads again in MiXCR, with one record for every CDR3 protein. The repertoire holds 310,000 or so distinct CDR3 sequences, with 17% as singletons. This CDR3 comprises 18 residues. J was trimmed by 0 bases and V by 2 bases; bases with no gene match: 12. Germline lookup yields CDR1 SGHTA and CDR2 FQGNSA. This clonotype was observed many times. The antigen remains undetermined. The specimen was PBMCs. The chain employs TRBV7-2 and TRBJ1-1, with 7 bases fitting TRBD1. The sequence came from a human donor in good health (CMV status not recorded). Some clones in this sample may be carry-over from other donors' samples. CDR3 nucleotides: TGTGCCAGCAGCTTACCCCTGAGGGGACAGACCTTGAACACTGAAGCTTTCTTT. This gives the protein CASSLPLRGQTLNTEAFF.